This TCR beta chain originates from a study of immune evolution from preneoplasia to lung adenocarcinoma. Using immunoSEQ multiplex PCR, the repertoire was profiled, and TCRdb retains in-frame clones only, with some absent. The sample lists approximately 8,300 clones, 80% occurring once. A word on this clone: The antigen remains unidentified.

The study, taken as a whole, reports: Normal lung had highest clonality; later lesions appeared denser, more diverse.

Trimming cost V 2 bases and J 4 bases; bases outside gene matches: 7. The V gene's germline CDR1 is WSHSY and CDR2 SAAADI. The CDR3 length is 15 residues. Sequenced: FFPE adjacent normal lung tissue. V gene TRBV10-2 combines with J gene TRBJ2-5, with 7 bases fitting TRBD2. The clonotype comes from a person aged 70 to 85 with lung adenocarcinoma. The CDR3 sequence is CASSERQGGPETQYF. The CDR3 DNA reads as TGCGCCAGCAGTGAGAGGCAGGGAGGGCCAGAGACCCAGTACTTC.